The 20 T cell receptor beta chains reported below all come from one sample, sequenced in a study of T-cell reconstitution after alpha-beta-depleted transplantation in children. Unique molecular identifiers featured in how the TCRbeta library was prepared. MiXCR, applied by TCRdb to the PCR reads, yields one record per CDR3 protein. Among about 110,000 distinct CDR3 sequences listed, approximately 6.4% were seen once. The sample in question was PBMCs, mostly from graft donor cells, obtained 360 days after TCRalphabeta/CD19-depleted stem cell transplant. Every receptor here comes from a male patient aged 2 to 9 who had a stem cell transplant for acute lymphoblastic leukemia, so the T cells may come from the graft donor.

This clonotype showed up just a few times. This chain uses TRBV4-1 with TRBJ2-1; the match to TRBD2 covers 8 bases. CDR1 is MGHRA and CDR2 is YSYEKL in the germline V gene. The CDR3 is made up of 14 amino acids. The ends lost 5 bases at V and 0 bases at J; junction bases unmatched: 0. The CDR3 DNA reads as TGCGCCAGCAGCGCGGGAGGCTCCTACAATGAGCAGTTCTTC. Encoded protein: CASSAGGSYNEQFF.

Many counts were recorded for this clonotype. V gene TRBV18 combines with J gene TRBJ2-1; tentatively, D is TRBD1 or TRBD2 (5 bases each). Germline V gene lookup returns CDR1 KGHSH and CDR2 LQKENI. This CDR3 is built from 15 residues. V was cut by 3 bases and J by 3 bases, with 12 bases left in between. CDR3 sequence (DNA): TGTGCCAGCTCACCGTCGAGGGACCTCTACAATGAGCAGTTCTTC. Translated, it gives CASSPSRDLYNEQFF. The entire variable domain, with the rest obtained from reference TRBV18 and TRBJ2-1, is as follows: NAGVMQNPRHLVRRRGQEARLRCSPMKGHSHVYWYRQLPEEGLKFMVYLQKENIIDESGMPKERFSAEFPKEGPSILRIQQVVRGDSAAYFCASSPSRDLYNEQFFGPGTRLTVL.

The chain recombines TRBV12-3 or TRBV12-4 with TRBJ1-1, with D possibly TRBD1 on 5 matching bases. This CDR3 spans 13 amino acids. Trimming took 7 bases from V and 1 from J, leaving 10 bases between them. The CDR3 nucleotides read TGTGCCAGCAACTATGACAGGAACACTGAAGCTTTCTTT. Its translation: CASNYDRNTEAFF.

CDR3 protein: CASSRALGPGTRDEQFF. DNA of the CDR3: TGTGCCAGCAGTCGAGCGTTAGGTCCCGGGACTAGAGATGAGCAGTTCTTC. The J gene is TRBJ2-1, the V gene TRBV7-9, with 8 bases aligning to TRBD2. There are 17 residues in the CDR3. J was trimmed by 8 bases and V by 6 bases; bases with no gene match: 18. CDR1 is SEHNR, CDR2 FQNEAQ, per germline (reference sequence).

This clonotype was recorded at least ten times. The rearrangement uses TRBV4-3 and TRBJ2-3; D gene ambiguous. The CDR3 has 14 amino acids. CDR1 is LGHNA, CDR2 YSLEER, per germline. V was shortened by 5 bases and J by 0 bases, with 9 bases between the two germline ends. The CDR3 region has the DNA TGCGCCAGCAGCTCGAGCCCTAGCACAGATACGCAGTATTTT. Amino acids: CASSSSPSTDTQYF.

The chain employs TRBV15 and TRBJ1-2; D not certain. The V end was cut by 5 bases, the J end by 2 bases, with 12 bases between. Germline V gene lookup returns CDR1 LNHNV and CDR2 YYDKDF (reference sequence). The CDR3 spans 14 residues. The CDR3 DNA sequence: TGTGCCACCAGCCCTTGGACGGCAAACTATGGCTACACCTTC. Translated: CATSPWTANYGYTF.

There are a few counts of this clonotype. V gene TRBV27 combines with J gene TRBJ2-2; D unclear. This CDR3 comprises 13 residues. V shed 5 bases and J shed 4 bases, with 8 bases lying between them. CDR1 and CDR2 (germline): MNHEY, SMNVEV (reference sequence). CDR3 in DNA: TGTGCCAGCAGTATTAAATCCACCGGGGAGCTGTTTTTT. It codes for CASSIKSTGELFF.

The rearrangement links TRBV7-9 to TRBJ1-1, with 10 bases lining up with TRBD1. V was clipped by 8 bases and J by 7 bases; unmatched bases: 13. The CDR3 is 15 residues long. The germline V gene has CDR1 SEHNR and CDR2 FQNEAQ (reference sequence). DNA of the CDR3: TGTGCCAGCCGGGGACAGGGGCCTATCAGGGGTGAAGCTTTCTTT. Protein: CASRGQGPIRGEAFF. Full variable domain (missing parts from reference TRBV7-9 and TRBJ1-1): DTGVSQNPRHKITKRGQNVTFRCDPISEHNRLYWYRQTLGQGPEFLTYFQNEAQLEKSRLLSDRFSAERPKGSFSTLEIQRTEQGDSAMYLCASRGQGPIRGEAFFGQGTRLTVV.

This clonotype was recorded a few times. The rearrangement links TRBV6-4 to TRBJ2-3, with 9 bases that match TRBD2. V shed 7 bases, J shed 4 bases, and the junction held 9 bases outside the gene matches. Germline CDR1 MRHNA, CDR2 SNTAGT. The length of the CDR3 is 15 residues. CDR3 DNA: TGTGCCAGCACCCTCCGGCTAGCGGGGCCAGATACGCAGTATTTT. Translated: CASTLRLAGPDTQYF.

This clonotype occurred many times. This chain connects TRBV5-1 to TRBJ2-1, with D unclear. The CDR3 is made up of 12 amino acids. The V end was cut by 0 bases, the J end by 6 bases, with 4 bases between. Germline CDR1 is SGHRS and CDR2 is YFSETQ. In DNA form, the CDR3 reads TGCGCCAGCAGCTTGGTCAGCAATGAGCAGTTCTTC. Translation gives CASSLVSNEQFF.

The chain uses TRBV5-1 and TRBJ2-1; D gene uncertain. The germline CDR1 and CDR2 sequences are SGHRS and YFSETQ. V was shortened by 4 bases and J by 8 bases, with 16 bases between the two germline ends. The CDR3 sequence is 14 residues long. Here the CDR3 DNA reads TGCGCCAGCAGCCCCTCCCCCGGGCCCGATGAGCAGTTCTTC. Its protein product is CASSPSPGPDEQFF.

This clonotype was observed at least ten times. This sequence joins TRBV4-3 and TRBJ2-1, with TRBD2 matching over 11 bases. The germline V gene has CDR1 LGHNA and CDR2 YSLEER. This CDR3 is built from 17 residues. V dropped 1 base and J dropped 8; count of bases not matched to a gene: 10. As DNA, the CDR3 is TGCGCCAGCAGCCAAGGGGTAGCGGGAGGGCCTATAGATGAGCAGTTCTTC. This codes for CASSQGVAGGPIDEQFF.

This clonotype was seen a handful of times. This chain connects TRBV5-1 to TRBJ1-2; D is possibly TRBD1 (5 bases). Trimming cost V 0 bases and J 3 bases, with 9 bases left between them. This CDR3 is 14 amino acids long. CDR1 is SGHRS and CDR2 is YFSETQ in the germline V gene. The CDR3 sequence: CASSLVGEDYGYTF. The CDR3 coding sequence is TGCGCCAGCAGCTTGGTAGGGGAGGACTATGGCTACACCTTC.

The CDR3 DNA is TGTGCCAGCAGCTTAGTGGGGGGGGCGAAGGGGAACACCGGGGAGCTGTTTTTT. Protein product: CASSLVGGAKGNTGELFF. The rearrangement links TRBV11-3 to TRBJ2-2; D might be TRBD2 (7 bases). V lost 1 base and J 1 base, leaving 16 bases between the germline ends. The germline gives CDR1 SGHNT, CDR2 YENEEA. This CDR3 comprises 18 residues.

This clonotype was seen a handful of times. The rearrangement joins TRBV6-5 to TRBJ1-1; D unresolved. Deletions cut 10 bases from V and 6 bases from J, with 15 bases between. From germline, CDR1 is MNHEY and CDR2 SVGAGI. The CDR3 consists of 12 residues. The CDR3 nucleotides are TGTGCCATACCAACGGGGAAGGCTGAAGCTTTCTTT. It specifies CAIPTGKAEAFF.

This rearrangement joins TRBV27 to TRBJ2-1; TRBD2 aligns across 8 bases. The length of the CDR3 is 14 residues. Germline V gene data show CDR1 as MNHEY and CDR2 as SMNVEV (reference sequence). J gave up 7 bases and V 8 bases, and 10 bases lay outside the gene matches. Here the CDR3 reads CASSAGGSRNEQFF. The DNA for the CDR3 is TGTGCCAGCTCGGCGGGGGGCTCGAGGAATGAGCAGTTCTTC.

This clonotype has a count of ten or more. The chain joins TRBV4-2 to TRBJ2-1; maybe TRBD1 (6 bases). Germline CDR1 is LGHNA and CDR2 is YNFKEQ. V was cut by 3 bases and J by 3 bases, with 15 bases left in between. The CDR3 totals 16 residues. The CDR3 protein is CASSQTGTHNYNEQFF. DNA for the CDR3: TGTGCCAGCAGCCAGACCGGGACACACAACTACAATGAGCAGTTCTTC.

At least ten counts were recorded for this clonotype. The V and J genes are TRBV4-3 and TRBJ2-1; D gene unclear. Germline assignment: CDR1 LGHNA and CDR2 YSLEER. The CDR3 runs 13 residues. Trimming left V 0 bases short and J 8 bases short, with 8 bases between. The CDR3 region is CASSQDQAYEQFF. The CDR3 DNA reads TGCGCCAGCAGCCAAGATCAGGCTTATGAGCAGTTCTTC.

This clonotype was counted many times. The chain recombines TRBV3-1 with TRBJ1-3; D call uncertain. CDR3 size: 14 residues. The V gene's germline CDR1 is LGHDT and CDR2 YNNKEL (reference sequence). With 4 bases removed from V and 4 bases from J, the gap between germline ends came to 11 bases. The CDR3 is CASSPARRGNTIYF. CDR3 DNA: TGTGCCAGCAGCCCCGCAAGGAGAGGAAACACCATATATTTT.

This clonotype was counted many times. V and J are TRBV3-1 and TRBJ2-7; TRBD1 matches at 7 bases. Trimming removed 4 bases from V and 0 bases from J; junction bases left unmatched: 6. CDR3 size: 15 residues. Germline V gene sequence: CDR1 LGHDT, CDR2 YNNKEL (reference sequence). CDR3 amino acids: CASSPTGIPSYEQYF. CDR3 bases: TGTGCCAGCAGCCCGACAGGGATACCCTCCTACGAGCAGTACTTC.